A selection of T cell receptor beta chains follows, all from one sample in a study of CD8 T cells in Susac syndrome. TCRdb passed the immunoSEQ multiplex PCR reads through MiXCR, listing each CDR3 protein once. The sample gives roughly 190,000 distinct CDR3 sequences, 90% to 95% of which show up once; 0.1% is in the top ten. The sample comprised CD4+ T cells from PBMCs. These receptors were taken from a human donor in good health. CDR3s include the opening cysteine and the closing phenylalanine or tryptophan.

j_gene,v_gene,CDR3aa
TRBJ1-1,TRBV5-1,CASSLDARGGFF
TRBJ2-3,TRBV20-1,CSMGGGTDTQYF
TRBJ2-5,TRBV5-1,CASSLPDSQETQYF
TRBJ2-2,TRBV5-1,CASLSTANTGELFF
TRBJ2-2,TRBV10-3,CAIRAEGARSTGELFF
TRBJ2-7,TRBV20-1,CSARGGTSGEQYF
TRBJ2-3,TRBV20-1,CSARVSVTRTDTQYF
TRBJ1-2,TRBV4-2,CASSHFLVGQGGTKPYGYTF
TRBJ2-5,TRBV20-1,CSAPTGVRQETQYF
TRBJ1-6,TRBV12-3/TRBV12-4,CASTSRVGARDSPLHF
TRBJ2-1,TRBV7-3,CASSYRDTGGREQFF
TRBJ2-7,TRBV28,CASSLRGADYEQYF
TRBJ2-3,TRBV2,CASSENFRSDTQYF
TRBJ1-1,TRBV12-3/TRBV12-4,CASSLLGGSTEAFF
TRBJ1-1,TRBV5-1,CASSSDTGTTNEAFF
TRBJ1-1,TRBV5-6,CASSSPGQRNTEAFF
TRBJ2-3,TRBV5-1,CASSLNRGNTDTQYF
TRBJ1-6,TRBV7-2,CASSPTGGLYNSPLHF
TRBJ1-1,TRBV3-1,CASSQKRGQRTEAFF
TRBJ1-2,TRBV12-3/TRBV12-4,CASSLQGYYGYTF
TRBJ2-7,TRBV5-1,CASSLDGLFDEQYF
TRBJ1-1,TRBV7-2,CASSSLRASEAFF
TRBJ1-4,TRBV7-9,CASSRDRVKEKLFF
TRBJ2-1,TRBV20-1,CSARKIVYNEQFF
TRBJ2-7,TRBV11-2,CASSLGGQYEQYF
TRBJ2-5,TRBV20-1,CSAGSVRETQYF
TRBJ2-3,TRBV20-1,CSAESPQGAVTDTQYF
TRBJ2-2,TRBV29-1,CSVVTGEATGELFF
TRBJ2-2,TRBV20-1,CSARPRWGDGELFF
TRBJ2-7,TRBV12-3/TRBV12-4,CASSLAGGVHEQYF
TRBJ1-2,TRBV2,CASSESGAYGYTF
TRBJ1-1,TRBV20-1,CSALPPRAAYTEAFF
TRBJ1-4,TRBV28,CASALQGSYEKLFF
TRBJ1-5,TRBV10-3,CAAREGPNQPQHF
TRBJ2-2,TRBV24-1,CATSDYRDRGAIANTGELFF
TRBJ2-7,TRBV7-2,CASSLGTYEQYF
TRBJ2-3,TRBV4-2,CASSQEAPPRTDTQYF
TRBJ2-2,TRBV27,CASSFSKGLAGGELFF
TRBJ1-1,TRBV21-1,CASRGAEGSNTEAFF
TRBJ2-2,TRBV7-2,CASSSGTGRNTGELFF
TRBJ2-2,TRBV28,CASQGTNTGELFF
TRBJ2-3,TRBV6-2/TRBV6-3,CASSAATWDTQYF
TRBJ1-1,TRBV5-1,CASSLQGAKPPNTEAFF
TRBJ2-2,TRBV12-3/TRBV12-4,CASSLGDWGSTGELFF
TRBJ2-5,TRBV5-6,CASSSWGKVQETQYF
TRBJ1-2,TRBV7-8,CASSLGHRNYGYTF
TRBJ2-5,TRBV29-1,CSVVRTSSSQETQYF
TRBJ2-7,TRBV30,CAWSLRQGLPEQYF
TRBJ2-7,TRBV29-1,CSGREGDYEQYF
TRBJ2-5,TRBV6-1,CASKASGGWETQYF
TRBJ1-4,TRBV25-1,CASSLNRRGNEKLFF
TRBJ2-6,TRBV11-2,CASKQGARPGANVLTF
TRBJ2-1,TRBV12-3/TRBV12-4,CASSLELRYKQFF
TRBJ2-3,TRBV28,CASMDSGGTDTQYF
TRBJ1-5,TRBV30,CAWMSPGRDQPQHF
TRBJ1-5,TRBV7-8,CASSLNPGGINQPQHF
TRBJ2-1,TRBV6-2/TRBV6-3,CASSEGLDYNEQFF
TRBJ2-3,TRBV28,CASSTNRGTDTQYF